A selection of T cell receptor beta chains follows, all from one sample in a study of T cell responses to AZD1222 COVID-19 vaccine. Here immunoSEQ multiplex PCR was the method, and the copy in TCRdb shows in-frame clones only, minus some. Of 120,000 or so clones listed, more than 85% are singletons. The sequencing used peripheral blood, collected on day 0 of MenACWY control vaccination. The receptor set was obtained from an adult in good health. The CDR3 runs from the conserved cysteine through the conserved F or W. A D gene is named only where the DNA matches it firmly. The listing skips clone size in some rows; elsewhere it reads once, few, many or a size class.

clone_size: NA
d_call: NA
j_call: TRBJ2-3
v_call: TRBV7-3
cdr3_aa: CASSPHPGIITDTQYF
cdr3_nt: TGTGCCAGCAGCCCTCACCCCGGGATCATCACAGATACGCAGTATTTT

clone_size: NA
d_call: TRBD2
j_call: TRBJ2-5
v_call: TRBV9
cdr3_aa: CASSVYGGVETQYF
cdr3_nt: TGTGCCAGCAGCGTATACGGGGGGGTAGAGACCCAGTACTTC

clone_size: NA
d_call: TRBD2
j_call: TRBJ2-1
v_call: TRBV27
cdr3_aa: CASSSHSGRGYNEQFF
cdr3_nt: TGTGCCAGCAGTTCCCATAGCGGGAGAGGATACAATGAGCAGTTCTTC

clone_size: NA
d_call: NA
j_call: TRBJ2-7
v_call: TRBV7-8
cdr3_aa: CASSLAFGDGSYEQYF
cdr3_nt: TGTGCCAGCAGCTTAGCGTTTGGGGACGGCTCCTACGAGCAGTACTTC

clone_size: NA
d_call: TRBD1
j_call: TRBJ1-2
v_call: TRBV29-1
cdr3_aa: CSVVRDRNYYGYTF
cdr3_nt: TGCAGCGTTGTCCGGGACAGGAACTACTATGGCTACACCTTC

clone_size: few
d_call: NA
j_call: TRBJ2-3
v_call: TRBV7-9
cdr3_aa: CASSLGALGTDTQYF
cdr3_nt: TGTGCCAGCAGCTTGGGGGCGCTAGGAACAGATACGCAGTATTTT

clone_size: once
d_call: NA
j_call: TRBJ2-7
v_call: TRBV7-9
cdr3_aa: CASSSGASSYEQYF
cdr3_nt: TGTGCCAGCAGCTCAGGGGCCAGTTCCTACGAGCAGTACTTC

clone_size: NA
d_call: TRBD1
j_call: TRBJ2-5
v_call: TRBV15
cdr3_aa: CATSQGQGWSGETQYF
cdr3_nt: TGTGCCACCAGCCAGGGACAGGGGTGGTCTGGAGAGACCCAGTACTTC

clone_size: NA
d_call: TRBD1
j_call: TRBJ2-7
v_call: TRBV10-3
cdr3_aa: CAISRDRGIYEQYF
cdr3_nt: TGTGCCATCAGCCGGGACAGGGGAATCTACGAGCAGTACTTC

clone_size: NA
d_call: NA
j_call: TRBJ1-1
v_call: TRBV6-5
cdr3_aa: CASTRGRGTEAFF
cdr3_nt: TGTGCCAGCACCAGGGGAAGGGGCACTGAAGCTTTCTTT

clone_size: few
d_call: NA
j_call: TRBJ2-2
v_call: TRBV9
cdr3_aa: CASSSSGTTRNTGELFF
cdr3_nt: TGTGCCAGCAGCTCATCCGGGACGACTAGGAACACCGGGGAGCTGTTTTTT

clone_size: NA
d_call: NA
j_call: TRBJ2-1
v_call: TRBV7-9
cdr3_aa: CASSVNALNNEQFF
cdr3_nt: TGTGCCAGCAGCGTCAATGCACTTAACAATGAGCAGTTCTTC

clone_size: few
d_call: NA
j_call: TRBJ1-1
v_call: TRBV29-1
cdr3_aa: CSVWQGETEAFF
cdr3_nt: TGCAGCGTTTGGCAGGGAGAGACTGAAGCTTTCTTT

clone_size: NA
d_call: NA
j_call: TRBJ1-6
v_call: TRBV30
cdr3_aa: CAWTEGYGNSPLHF
cdr3_nt: TGTGCCTGGACAGAGGGTTATGGTAATTCACCCCTCCACTTT

clone_size: NA
d_call: TRBD1
j_call: TRBJ2-7
v_call: TRBV7-3
cdr3_aa: CASSPGTGTGVYEQYF
cdr3_nt: TGTGCCAGCAGCCCTGGAACCGGGACAGGGGTCTACGAGCAGTACTTC

clone_size: NA
d_call: NA
j_call: TRBJ1-4
v_call: TRBV4-2
cdr3_aa: CASSQEDRLQEKLFF
cdr3_nt: TGTGCCAGCAGCCAAGAGGACAGATTACAGGAAAAACTGTTTTTT

clone_size: few
d_call: NA
j_call: TRBJ1-1
v_call: TRBV2
cdr3_aa: CASSERQWTEAFF
cdr3_nt: TGTGCCAGCAGTGAACGGCAGTGGACTGAAGCTTTCTTT

clone_size: NA
d_call: NA
j_call: TRBJ2-1
v_call: TRBV6-4
cdr3_aa: CASSPPQWGNEQFF
cdr3_nt: TGTGCCAGCTCTCCTCCCCAGTGGGGTAATGAGCAGTTCTTC

clone_size: NA
d_call: NA
j_call: TRBJ2-7
v_call: TRBV3-1/TRBV3-2
cdr3_aa: CASSGEMEYEQYF
cdr3_nt: TGTGCCAGCAGTGGGGAGATGGAGTACGAGCAGTACTTC

clone_size: once
d_call: TRBD2
j_call: TRBJ2-7
v_call: TRBV7-2
cdr3_aa: CASSFGRGGYEQYF
cdr3_nt: TGTGCCAGCAGCTTTGGGCGGGGGGGATACGAGCAGTACTTC

clone_size: NA
d_call: NA
j_call: TRBJ2-1
v_call: TRBV30
cdr3_aa: CAWSVSYNEQFF
cdr3_nt: TGTGCCTGGAGTGTTAGCTACAATGAGCAGTTCTTC

clone_size: NA
d_call: NA
j_call: TRBJ2-3
v_call: TRBV6-2/TRBV6-3
cdr3_aa: CASSPADDTQYF
cdr3_nt: TGTGCCAGCAGTCCCGCCGACGATACGCAGTATTTT

clone_size: NA
d_call: NA
j_call: TRBJ2-3
v_call: TRBV9
cdr3_aa: CASSVIGLGGTDTQYF
cdr3_nt: TGTGCCAGCAGCGTAATAGGGCTAGGGGGCACAGATACGCAGTATTTT

clone_size: NA
d_call: NA
j_call: TRBJ1-2
v_call: TRBV30
cdr3_aa: CAWTQSGYGYTF
cdr3_nt: TGTGCCTGGACGCAATCGGGGTATGGCTACACCTTC

clone_size: NA
d_call: NA
j_call: TRBJ1-1
v_call: TRBV18
cdr3_aa: CASSPVGNSGEAFF
cdr3_nt: TGTGCCAGCTCACCTGTCGGGAACTCTGGGGAAGCTTTCTTT

clone_size: NA
d_call: TRBD1
j_call: TRBJ1-2
v_call: TRBV5-4
cdr3_aa: CASSWDSSGGYTF
cdr3_nt: TGTGCCAGCAGCTGGGACAGCAGTGGTGGCTACACCTTC